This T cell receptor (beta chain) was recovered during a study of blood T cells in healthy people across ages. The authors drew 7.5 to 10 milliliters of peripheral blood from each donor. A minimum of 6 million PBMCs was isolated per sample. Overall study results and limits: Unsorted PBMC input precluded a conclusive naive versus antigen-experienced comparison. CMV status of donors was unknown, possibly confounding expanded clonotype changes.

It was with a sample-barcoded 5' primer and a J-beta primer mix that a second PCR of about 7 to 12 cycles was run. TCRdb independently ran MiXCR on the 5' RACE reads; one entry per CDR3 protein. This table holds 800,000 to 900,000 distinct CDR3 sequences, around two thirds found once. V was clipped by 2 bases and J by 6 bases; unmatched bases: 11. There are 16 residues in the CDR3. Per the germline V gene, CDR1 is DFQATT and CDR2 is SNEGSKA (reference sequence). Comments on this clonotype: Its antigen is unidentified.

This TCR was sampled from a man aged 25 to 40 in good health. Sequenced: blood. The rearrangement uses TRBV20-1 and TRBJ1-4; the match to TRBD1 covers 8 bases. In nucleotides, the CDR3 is TGCAGTGCTAGATCGGCGGGACAGGCGCAGGATGAAAAACTGTTTTTT. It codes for CSARSAGQAQDEKLFF.